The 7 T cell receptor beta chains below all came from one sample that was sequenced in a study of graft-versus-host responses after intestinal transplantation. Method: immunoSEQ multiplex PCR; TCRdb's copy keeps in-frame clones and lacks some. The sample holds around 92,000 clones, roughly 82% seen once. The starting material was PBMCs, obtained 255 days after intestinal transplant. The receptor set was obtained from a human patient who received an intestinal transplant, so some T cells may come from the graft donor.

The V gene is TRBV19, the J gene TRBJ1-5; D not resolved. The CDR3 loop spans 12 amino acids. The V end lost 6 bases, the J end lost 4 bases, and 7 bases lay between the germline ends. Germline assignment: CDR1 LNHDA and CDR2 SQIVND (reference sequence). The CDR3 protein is CASSVLNQPQHF. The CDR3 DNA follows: TGTGCCAGTAGCGTTCTTAATCAGCCCCAGCATTTT. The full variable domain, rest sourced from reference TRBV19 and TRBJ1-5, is DGGITQSPKYLFRKEGQNVTLSCEQNLNHDAMYWYRQDPGQGLRLIYYSQIVNDFQKGDIAEGYSVSREKKESFPLTVTSAQKNPTAFYLCASSVLNQPQHFGDGTRLSIL.

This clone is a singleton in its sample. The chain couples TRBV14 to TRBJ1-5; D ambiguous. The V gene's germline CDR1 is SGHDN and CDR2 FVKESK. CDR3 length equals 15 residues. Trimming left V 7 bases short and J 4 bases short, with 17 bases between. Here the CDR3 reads CASTAGEVINQPQHF. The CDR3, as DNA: TGTGCCAGCACCGCTGGAGAAGTTATAAATCAGCCCCAGCATTTT.

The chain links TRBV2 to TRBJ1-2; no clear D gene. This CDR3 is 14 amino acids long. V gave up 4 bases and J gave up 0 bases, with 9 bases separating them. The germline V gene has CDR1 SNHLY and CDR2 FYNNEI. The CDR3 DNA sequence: TGTGCCAGCAGTGTCGACCGTACTAACTATGGCTACACCTTC. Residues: CASSVDRTNYGYTF.

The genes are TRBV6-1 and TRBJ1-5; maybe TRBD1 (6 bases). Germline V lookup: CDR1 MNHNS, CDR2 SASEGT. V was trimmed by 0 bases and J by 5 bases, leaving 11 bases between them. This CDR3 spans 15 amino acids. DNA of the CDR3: TGTGCCAGCAGTGAAGCGGGGGGCAGGCATCAGCCCCAGCATTTT. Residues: CASSEAGGRHQPQHF.

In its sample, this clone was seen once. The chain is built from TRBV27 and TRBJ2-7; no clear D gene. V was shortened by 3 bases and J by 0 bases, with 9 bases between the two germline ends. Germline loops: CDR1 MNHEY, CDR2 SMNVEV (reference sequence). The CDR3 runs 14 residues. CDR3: CASSFREDSYEQYF. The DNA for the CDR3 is TGTGCCAGCAGTTTTAGAGAGGACTCCTACGAGCAGTACTTC.

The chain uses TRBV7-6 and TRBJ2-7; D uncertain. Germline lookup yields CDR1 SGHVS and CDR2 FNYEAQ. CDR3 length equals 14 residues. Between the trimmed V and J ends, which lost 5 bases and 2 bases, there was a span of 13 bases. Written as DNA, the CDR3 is TGTGCCAGCAGCCCGTACAAAAACCCCTACGAGCAGTACTTC. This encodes CASSPYKNPYEQYF.

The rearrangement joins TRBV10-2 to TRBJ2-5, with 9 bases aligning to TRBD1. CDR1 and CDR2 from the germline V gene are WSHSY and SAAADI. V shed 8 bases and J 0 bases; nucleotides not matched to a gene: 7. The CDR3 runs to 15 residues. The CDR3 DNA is TGCGCCAGCTCGGGACAGGGCCTTTACCAAGAGACCCAGTACTTC. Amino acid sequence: CASSGQGLYQETQYF.